This T cell receptor beta chain stems from a study of blood T cell repertoires in COVID-19. In the study overall: COVID-19 samples from acute and convalescent phases originated in the United States, Italy and Spain. PBMCs, B-cell-depleted T cells, or T cells provided the cDNA or gDNA that made up the material.

Germline V gives CDR1 SGHDN, CDR2 FVKESK. V lost 4 bases, J lost 0 bases, and 12 bases stayed unmatched. This CDR3 is 20 amino acids long. This clone appeared a few times. Authors' data handling: Reference gene primers were amplified, and this amplification served to estimate nucleated cell counts. The method was immunoSEQ multiplex PCR; TCRdb's version includes in-frame clones alone and lacks a portion of them. The D gene and trimming were derived from the DNA, and the V and J assignments and clone size from that table. The repertoire has 120,000 to 150,000 clones, about 90% of them found once; the top ten carry 2% to 2.5%.

The clonotype was recovered from a human donor in a cohort sampled during active COVID-19. This sequence joins TRBV14 and TRBJ2-1; 13 bases line up with TRBD2. The sample comprised peripheral blood. The CDR3 DNA sequence: TGTGCCAGCAGCCCCCAACGGACTAGCGGGAGTTCCTTCTCCTACAATGAGCAGTTCTTC. This encodes CASSPQRTSGSSFSYNEQFF.